This T cell receptor beta chain was obtained from a study of blood T cell repertoires in COVID-19. Study summary: Samples came from the United States, Italy and Spain, spanning acute and convalescent COVID-19. From T cells, B-cell-depleted T cells, or PBMCs came the material, which was cDNA or gDNA.

Here immunoSEQ multiplex PCR was the method, and the copy in TCRdb shows in-frame clones only, minus some. The data contain over 65,000 clones, around 87% of them singletons. This sequence was found in a human donor in a cohort sampled during active COVID-19. The material sequenced was peripheral blood.

The CDR3 DNA reads TGTGCCAGCAGGGAACCTGGGAGAACTGAAGCTTTCTTT. As protein: CASREPGRTEAFF. This chain connects TRBV7-9 to TRBJ1-1; D unresolved. V was cut by 6 bases and J by 5 bases, with 13 bases left in between. Germline V lookup: CDR1 SEHNR, CDR2 FQNEAQ (reference sequence). The CDR3 loop spans 13 amino acids.